This T cell receptor beta chain was sequenced during a study of T cells in Graves' hyperthyroidism and ophthalmopathy (dated by TCRdb to between 2017 and 2020). About the study as a whole: Peripheral blood samples were taken at the time of initial diagnosis, prior to any treatment. To identify distinguishing TCR V-J signatures, a discovery cohort of some 100 patients was used, comprising roughly 45 with Graves' ophthalmopathy and 57 with stable Graves' hyperthyroidism. Prospective prediction of ophthalmopathy was tested in an independent validation cohort of 18 to 20 hyperthyroidism patients and around 16 patients who later progressed to ophthalmopathy. The roughly 100 discovery patients were randomly divided into training and test sets at a 7:3 ratio. Thyroid tissue and blood T-cell repertoires from six Graves' hyperthyroidism patients were also compared in the study. After sampling, hyperthyroidism patients received methimazole starting at 30 mg daily, and ophthalmopathy patients received high-dose intravenous methylprednisolone. The paper describes TCR Vbeta CDR3 sequencing of 120 to 150 peripheral blood samples, made up of 43 ophthalmopathy patients, 70 to 80 hyperthyroidism patients and 17 progressor patients.

The full study reports these points: In cross-validation, a model built on a 13 V-J signature told ophthalmopathy apart from stable hyperthyroidism with 85% to 90% sensitivity and roughly 81% specificity, and in testing the same model reached 80%/75%. In validation, the model predicted progression to ophthalmopathy a median of about 6.5 months before onset, with around 70% sensitivity and roughly 72% specificity. Most expanded thyroid clonotypes (frequency above 0.001) were also found in blood, which suggests that blood repertoires may mirror thyroid immune responses. Sample size was not statistically predetermined, and blinding of investigators to group allocation was not performed.

As regards this clonotype: Its antigen remains unidentified. Within one base of it there is no much larger clone, and no base qualities were kept.

Graves' hyperthyroidism was defined as stable when no progression to ophthalmopathy occurred over 18 months of follow-up. The hyperthyroidism patients were between 18 and 65 years old and newly diagnosed, with a disease duration of less than 2 months. Any patient with an uncontrolled infection, another autoimmune disease, pregnancy or lactation was excluded. Diagnoses relied on clinical symptoms, serum thyroxine and TRAb, thyroid ultrasound and orbital computed tomography. PBMCs were isolated from approximately 10 ml of fresh peripheral blood by Ficoll-Paque density gradient centrifugation. Total RNA was extracted using Trizol reagent, and RNA quality was assessed on an Agilent 2100 Bioanalyzer. The TCR beta CDR3 regions were amplified from RNA transcripts. For the first round of RT-PCR on the TCR CDR3, the HTBI primer set was used together with the Qiagen OneStep RT-PCR kit. A second multiplex PCR round built the libraries, followed by size selection and purification. Sequencing of the libraries was done on an Illumina HiSeq2000 using paired-end 100 bp reads. Per the source publication's procedure: SOAPnuke was used to process the raw data, throwing out any read that contained adapters or uncalled bases, had a mean Phred below 15, or lacked an exact constant-primer or identifier match. High-quality paired reads were merged with COPE v1.2.5, and unique nucleotide sequences were defined as clonotypes. Clonotypes were aligned to IMGT TRBV, TRBD and TRBJ reference segments using MiTCR v1.1. The analysis included only V-J combinations with a frequency above 0.0001, which together covered over 98% of the repertoires. A TCS score was defined as the ratio between F50 (clonal expansion) and ExV (chaos), using BLOSUM62-based TCRdist between CDR3 peptides within each V-J. Welch's t-statistics and random forest reduced several hundred V-J features to fewer than 15, which were used in a naive Bayes classifier (R e1071). Thyroid-blood repertoire similarity was quantified with the Morisita-Horn index. TCRdb trimmed the raw reads at Q25, called clones with MiXCR and kept productive beta chains. Each CDR3 protein appears once, grouped with its most common genes and DNA. The V and J calls and clone size come from TCRdb's table, not from the authors' own analysis. Counted in this sample were roughly 710,000 distinct CDR3 sequences; around a third of them appeared once. Around 30% of the sample is in the top ten clones.

From the cysteine up to the phenylalanine, the CDR3 has a length of 13 residues. Here the CDR3 DNA is all that survives: 39 bases in frame from base 1. CDR1 and CDR2, per the germline V gene, are SNHLY and FYNNEI. The trim is 6 bases for V and 6 bases for J, with a gap of 12 bases between the germline ends. Specimen: blood. The clonotype was recovered from a woman aged 40 to 50 with Graves' hyperthyroidism. The sequence joins TRBV2 to TRBJ1-5, and TRBD1 may be the D gene, going by 5 matching bases. The CDR3 corresponds to CASSRERSQPQHF. The base sequence is TGTGCCAGCAGCAGGGAGAGAAGTCAGCCCCAGCATTTT.